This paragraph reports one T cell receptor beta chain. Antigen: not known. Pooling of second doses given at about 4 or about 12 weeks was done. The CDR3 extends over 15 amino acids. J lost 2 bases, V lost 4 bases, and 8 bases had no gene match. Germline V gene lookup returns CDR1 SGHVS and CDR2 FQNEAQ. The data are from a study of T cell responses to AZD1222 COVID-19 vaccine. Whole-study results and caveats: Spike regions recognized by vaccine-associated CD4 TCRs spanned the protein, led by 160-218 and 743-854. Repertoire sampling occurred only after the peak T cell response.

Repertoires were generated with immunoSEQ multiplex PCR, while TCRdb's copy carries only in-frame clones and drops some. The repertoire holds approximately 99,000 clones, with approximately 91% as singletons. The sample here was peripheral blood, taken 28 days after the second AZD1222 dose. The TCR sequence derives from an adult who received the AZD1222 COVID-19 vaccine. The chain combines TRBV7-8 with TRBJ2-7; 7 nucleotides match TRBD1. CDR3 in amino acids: CASSSQGVRAYEQYF. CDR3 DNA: TGTGCCAGCAGCTCCCAGGGGGTACGAGCCTACGAGCAGTACTTC.